This TCR beta chain was found in a study of vaccination and CD4 T cells after COVID-19. Study information: A median of roughly 72 days (range 14 to 241) separated dose two from the taking of post-vaccine samples.

The Oncomine TCR Beta short-read assay was what sequenced the DNA obtained from cultured CD4+ T cells. TCRdb ran MiXCR on the PCR reads and lists one entry per CDR3 protein. Of roughly 16,000 distinct CDR3 sequences detected, about 75% appear once; the ten largest clones hold more than 7.5%. As for this clonotype: Its matching antigen is unknown.

Indicated treatment: roughly ten-day PBMC culture with coronavirus spike peptide pools or control peptides (ViraFEST assay). Following expansion of antigen-specific T cells with peptide pools, ViraFEST then sequenced TCRs. The CDR3 is 15 residues long. The ends were cut back, 4 bases at V and 0 bases at J, with 10 bases in the middle. From germline, CDR1 is MNHEY and CDR2 SVGAGI. The chain combines TRBV6-5 with TRBJ1-3; D may be TRBD1 (5 bases). The TCR was taken from a human donor who received a COVID-19 vaccine. The material sequenced was CD4+ T cells from blood, cultured in vitro, taken after SARS-CoV-2 vaccination. The CDR3 DNA follows: TGTGCCAGCAGTTCCCCAGGGCTCTCTGGAAACACCATATATTTT. Translated, it gives CASSSPGLSGNTIYF.